This TCR beta chain originates from a study of cytomegalovirus exposure and HLA in healthy donors. Study-level findings and limits: Specificity of a few CMV-associated chains for CMV antigens was verified in vitro. The study recorded more than 150 TCR beta chains that were cytomegalovirus-associated.

Deletions cut 2 bases from V and 10 bases from J, with 12 bases between. Germline loops: CDR1 SGHVS, CDR2 FQNEAQ. The CDR3 extends over 13 amino acids. Points on this clone: The target antigen is unknown.

Measured with immunoSEQ multiplex PCR; TCRdb has only the in-frame clones, and not every one. The data contain around 150,000 clones, around four fifths of them singletons. The clonotype originates from a man in his thirties or forties in good health and CMV-seropositive. Sequencing was done on a sample of PBMCs. This sequence joins TRBV7-8 and TRBJ2-1; weak D call: TRBD1 (5 bases). CDR3 nucleotides: TGTGCCAGCAGCTTAACCAGGGAACTGGAGCAGTTCTTC. Amino acids: CASSLTRELEQFF. The entire variable domain, with the rest obtained from reference TRBV7-8 and TRBJ2-1, is as follows: GAGVSQSPRYKVAKRGQDVALRCDPISGHVSLFWYQQALGQGPEFLTYFQNEAQLDKSGLPSDRFFAERPEGSVSTLKIQRTQQEDSAVYLCASSLTRELEQFFGPGTRLTVL.